This TCR beta chain was captured in a study of a mutant IDH1 vaccine in newly diagnosed glioma. Study-level information: The first vaccination came 4-6 weeks after radiotherapy alone, or with temozolomide cycles. Every participant had undergone radiotherapy, temozolomide, or both before, and most underwent both.

This clone came up a few times. What it recognizes is unknown. CDR3 length equals 16 residues. Germline CDR1 is MDHEN and CDR2 is SYDVKM. V was cut by 4 bases and J by 4 bases, with 19 bases left in between. Repertoires were generated with immunoSEQ multiplex PCR, while TCRdb's copy carries only in-frame clones and drops some. The table has approximately 60,000 clones, about 74% seen once. Time point specified: week 35, safety follow-up. Vaccinated patients received 300 ug of mutant IDH1 20-mer peptide per dose, with topical imiquimod. This specimen was PBMCs, taken from a glioma patient whose treatment included an IDH1 peptide vaccine. The V call is TRBV28, the J call TRBJ2-5, with a possible D match to TRBD2 (6 bases). This sequence was found in a man aged 50 or older with glioma. In DNA form, the CDR3 reads TGTGCCAGCAGTTGGGCGGGGACGGGGGAGGTAGAGACCCAGTACTTC. Its translation: CASSWAGTGEVETQYF.